This passage covers 7 T cell receptor beta chains from one sample sequenced in a study of cytomegalovirus exposure and HLA in healthy donors. The study ran its PCR with 60 Vbeta and 13 Jbeta primers. Clones were read by immunoSEQ multiplex PCR, and TCRdb kept only the in-frame ones, dropping some. Seen in this sample are around 210,000 clones; the ten most common clones hold 0.95% to 1.3%. The sequenced sample consisted of PBMCs. The receptors were gathered from a girl aged 2-9 years in good health and CMV-seropositive.

The chain couples TRBV5-8 to TRBJ1-5, with a possible D match to TRBD1 (5 bases). From germline, CDR1 is SGHTS and CDR2 YDEGEE. The V and J ends lost 0 bases and 2 bases respectively, with 24 bases between them. This CDR3 has 20 amino acids. In DNA, the CDR3 is TGTGCCAGCAGCTTGGTGGGAGCAGGGCTGCCCGGAGGGGGCAATCAGCCCCAGCATTTT. Its translation is CASSLVGAGLPGGGNQPQHF.

This sequence joins TRBV6-5 and TRBJ2-1, with a tentative D call TRBD1 (5 bases). The V end was cut by 2 bases, the J end by 5 bases, with 16 bases between. Germline-derived CDR1 and CDR2 are MNHEY and SVGAGI. This CDR3 has 16 residues. CDR3 sequence: CASSYLDSPLNNEQFF. The CDR3 region has the DNA TGTGCCAGCAGTTACCTCGACAGTCCACTAAACAATGAGCAGTTCTTC.

About this clone itself: A read error may account for a junction end that differs from germline. This CDR3 is CASSVTSGSTDTQYF. CDR3 sequence (DNA): TGTGCCAGCAGCGTAACTAGCGGGAGCACAGATACGCAGTATTTT. The chain employs TRBV7-3 and TRBJ2-3; 9 bases agree with TRBD2. CDR1 and CDR2 (germline): SGHTA, FQGTGA. The CDR3 covers 15 residues.

The chain combines TRBV7-8 with TRBJ2-2, with 9 bases that match TRBD2. The V and J ends lost 7 bases and 7 bases, in that order; junction bases with no gene match: 16. The CDR3 runs to 17 residues. The germline V gene has CDR1 SGHVS and CDR2 FQNEAQ. The DNA for the CDR3 is TGTGCCAGCAACCCCCGAATAGCGGGAGAGGAAGGCGGGGAGCTGTTTTTT. Translated, it gives CASNPRIAGEEGGELFF.

The V gene is TRBV28, the J gene TRBJ2-1; 13 bases line up with TRBD2. The CDR3 loop spans 14 amino acids. The junction had 7 bases not matched to a gene; V was cut back by 7 bases and J by 10 bases. CDR1 MDHEN and CDR2 SYDVKM come from the germline V gene. In nucleotides, the CDR3 is TGTGCCAGCACACTAGCGGGAGGGCCTCGCGAGCAGTTCTTC. It translates to CASTLAGGPREQFF.

The V and J genes are TRBV7-2 and TRBJ2-7, with TRBD1 matching over 10 bases. Germline-derived CDR1 and CDR2 are SGHTA and FQGNSA. With V trimmed by 5 bases and J by 7 bases, 17 bases remained unmatched. There are 17 residues in the CDR3. CDR3 residues: CASSPSRPGTGDSEQYF. The CDR3 bases are TGTGCCAGCAGCCCATCTCGCCCCGGGACAGGGGATTCAGAGCAGTACTTC.

This chain connects TRBV4-1 to TRBJ2-7; TRBD2 agrees at 7 bases. The V and J ends lost 1 base and 6 bases, in that order; junction bases with no gene match: 0. In germline, CDR1 is MGHRA, CDR2 YSYEKL. The CDR3 spans 12 residues. This CDR3 reads CASSQGLAEQYF. The CDR3 DNA reads TGCGCCAGCAGCCAAGGACTAGCCGAGCAGTACTTC.